A single sample is the source of the 29 T cell receptor beta chains below, sequenced in a study of T cell responses to AZD1222 COVID-19 vaccine. The method was immunoSEQ multiplex PCR; TCRdb's version includes in-frame clones alone and lacks a portion of them. The sample yields 150,000 to 200,000 clones, approximately 93% seen once. The sample consisted of peripheral blood, taken on day 0 of AZD1222 vaccination. The origin of the receptors is an adult in good health.

The rearrangement links TRBV7-8 to TRBJ1-1; perhaps TRBD1 as D (5 bases). V was trimmed by 5 bases and J by 5 bases, leaving 21 bases between them. Germline CDR1 reads SGHVS; CDR2 reads FQNEAQ. This CDR3 region has 16 residues. CDR3 nucleotide sequence: TGTGCCAGCAGCCCTTGGGCAGGGATAAAGGGGACTGAAGCTTTCTTT. Protein sequence: CASSPWAGIKGTEAFF.

This chain uses TRBV3-1 (or the pseudogene TRBV3-2) with TRBJ1-2; possible D gene TRBD1, 5 bases. Germline V lookup: CDR1 LGHDT, CDR2 YNNKEL (reference sequence). V was trimmed by 0 bases and J by 5 bases, leaving 13 bases between them. The CDR3 is 15 amino acids. CDR3 coding DNA: TGTGCCAGCAGCCAAGATTTTCAGGGAGGATATGGCTACACCTTC. Translating it yields CASSQDFQGGYGYTF.

The chain employs TRBV3-1 (or the pseudogene TRBV3-2) and TRBJ2-2; D is ambiguous. CDR1 is LGHDT and CDR2 is YNNKEL in the germline V gene (reference sequence). Trimming took off 4 bases at V and 8 bases at J, with 11 bases between the two ends. The CDR3 covers 13 residues. CDR3: CASSRGWGGELFF. CDR3 nucleotides: TGTGCCAGCAGCCGAGGTTGGGGTGGGGAGCTGTTTTTT.

The gene calls are TRBV5-1 and TRBJ2-7; the D gene is possibly TRBD1 (6 bases). This CDR3 is 14 amino acids long. V shed 4 bases and J shed 0 bases, with 11 bases lying between them. In germline, CDR1 is SGHRS, CDR2 YFSETQ. The CDR3 coding sequence is TGCGCCAGCAGCCCCGGGACACTCTCCTACGAGCAGTACTTC. Protein product: CASSPGTLSYEQYF.

J is TRBJ1-2 and V is TRBV6-5, with D unresolved. The CDR3 is made up of 12 amino acids. Germline-derived CDR1 and CDR2 are MNHEY and SVGAGI. V gave up 4 bases and J gave up 2 bases, with 5 bases separating them. The CDR3 region is CASSSLNYGYTF. In nucleotides, the CDR3 is TGTGCCAGCAGTTCACTGAACTATGGCTACACCTTC.

The chain links TRBV10-2 to TRBJ2-3; 9 bases map to TRBD2. The V gene end was trimmed by 5 bases and the J gene end by 1 base; junction bases not matched to a gene: 1. The CDR3 spans 14 residues. Germline CDR1 and CDR2: WSHSY and SAAADI. CDR3 in amino acids: CASSRTSGTDTQYF. CDR3 bases: TGCGCCAGCAGTCGGACTAGCGGCACAGATACGCAGTATTTT.

This chain uses TRBV24-1 with TRBJ2-3; D is perhaps TRBD1 (5 bases). The germline V gene has CDR1 KGHDR and CDR2 SFDVKD. The length of the CDR3 is 15 residues. V was shortened by 7 bases and J by 2 bases, with 15 bases between the two germline ends. The CDR3 protein is CATSPGVGPTDTQYF. The CDR3 DNA reads TGTGCCACCAGCCCCGGTGTGGGGCCCACAGATACGCAGTATTTT.

The chain combines TRBV5-1 with TRBJ2-3; D unclear. Trimming cost V 4 bases and J 2 bases, with 11 bases left between them. The length of the CDR3 is 14 residues. Germline CDR1 SGHRS, CDR2 YFSETQ. The CDR3 bases are TGCGCCAGCAGCCTAACCGTAGCCACAGATACGCAGTATTTT. It yields the protein CASSLTVATDTQYF.

The V gene is TRBV5-1, the J gene TRBJ2-2; TRBD1 might be the D (5 bases). The length of the CDR3 is 15 residues. In germline, CDR1 is SGHRS, CDR2 YFSETQ. The V gene lost 0 bases and the J gene lost 1 base, with 7 bases spanning the gap. The CDR3 reads CASSLVDKNTGELFF. DNA for the CDR3: TGCGCCAGCAGCTTGGTGGACAAGAACACCGGGGAGCTGTTTTTT.

The chain has TRBV12-5 and TRBJ1-1; 7 positions match TRBD1. Germline lookup yields CDR1 LGHNT and CDR2 FRNRAP. The J segment lost 0 bases and the V segment lost 7 bases, leaving 5 bases of the junction unmatched. The CDR3 extends over 14 amino acids. The CDR3 DNA reads as TGTGCTAGTGCCGGGACAGTCATGAACACTGAAGCTTTCTTT. This codes for CASAGTVMNTEAFF.

V gene TRBV10-3 combines with J gene TRBJ2-7; D possibly corresponds to TRBD2 (5 bases). The CDR3 is 13 amino acids. CDR1 is ENHRY and CDR2 is SYGVKD in the germline V gene. V was pared by 10 bases and J by 0 bases, with 13 bases between. The CDR3 DNA reads TGTGCCACGAACGCAGGACTCTCCTACGAGCAGTACTTC. Encoded protein: CATNAGLSYEQYF.

The rearrangement uses TRBV12-5 and TRBJ1-1; no definite D call. The CDR3 extends over 14 amino acids. V lost 3 bases and J 0 bases, leaving 8 bases between the germline ends. Germline V gene lookup returns CDR1 LGHNT and CDR2 FRNRAP. The CDR3 sequence: CASGLGYLNTEAFF. The CDR3 DNA follows: TGTGCTAGTGGTTTAGGGTATCTGAACACTGAAGCTTTCTTT. The variable domain in full, with the rest retrieved from reference TRBV12-5 and TRBJ1-1, is DARVTQTPRHKVTEMGQEVTMRCQPILGHNTVFWYRQTMMQGLELLAYFRNRAPLDDSGMPKDRFSAEMPDATLATLKIQPSEPRDSAVYFCASGLGYLNTEAFFGQGTRLTVV.

The chain combines TRBV7-8 with TRBJ1-1; 9 bases are a match to TRBD1. Germline V CDR1 and CDR2: SGHVS, FQNEAQ. J was trimmed by 8 bases and V by 6 bases; bases with no gene match: 10. CDR3 length: 14 amino acids. CDR3: CASSSYGTGSEAFF. The CDR3 DNA is TGTGCCAGCAGTTCTTATGGGACAGGGAGCGAAGCTTTCTTT.

The chain carries TRBV4-1 and TRBJ1-5; no firm D call. Between the trimmed V and J ends, which lost 1 base and 0 bases, there was a span of 7 bases. Germline CDR1 and CDR2: MGHRA and YSYEKL. The CDR3 consists of 15 residues. This CDR3 is CASSQGPYSNQPQHF. The CDR3 DNA is TGCGCCAGCAGCCAAGGGCCATATAGCAATCAGCCCCAGCATTTT.

This chain links TRBV7-2 with TRBJ2-1, with TRBD2 as a possible D gene (5 bases). Germline-derived CDR1 and CDR2 are SGHTA and FQGNSA. The CDR3 loop spans 16 amino acids. Trimming pared 1 base from V and 8 bases from J, leaving 18 bases between. The CDR3 is CASSLGPAAGEDEQFF. The CDR3 DNA sequence: TGTGCCAGCAGCTTAGGACCAGCGGCGGGCGAGGATGAGCAGTTCTTC.

The V call is TRBV9, the J call TRBJ2-3; TRBD2 matches at 8 bases. CDR1 is SGDLS and CDR2 is YYNGEE in the germline V gene. The CDR3 extends over 15 amino acids. With V trimmed by 0 bases and J by 3 bases, 3 bases remained unmatched. The CDR3 nucleotides are TGTGCCAGCAGCGTAGAACTAGCGGTGACAGATACGCAGTATTTT. Translated: CASSVELAVTDTQYF.

V usage is TRBV20-1 and J usage is TRBJ2-3; D is ambiguous. With 3 bases removed from V and 0 bases from J, the gap between germline ends came to 13 bases. CDR1 is DFQATT, CDR2 SNEGSKA, per germline (reference sequence). The CDR3 extends over 15 amino acids. The CDR3 coding sequence is TGCAGTGCTAGTAGACCGGTCTCTAGCACAGATACGCAGTATTTT. Encoded protein: CSASRPVSSTDTQYF.

This sequence joins TRBV6-5 and TRBJ1-2; D unresolved. CDR1 MNHEY and CDR2 SVGAGI come from the germline V gene. This CDR3 has 15 residues. Trimming cost V 2 bases and J 1 base, with 11 bases left between them. This chain's CDR3 is CASSYRRIHNYGYTF. CDR3 nucleotides: TGTGCCAGCAGTTACCGGCGGATACATAACTATGGCTACACCTTC.

In DNA form, the CDR3 reads TGTGCCAGCAGGAGGGACGGACCTAATGAAAAACTGTTTTTT. Its protein is CASRRDGPNEKLFF. The rearrangement uses TRBV2 and TRBJ1-4; a possible D gene is TRBD1 (5 bases). The germline V gene encodes CDR1 SNHLY and CDR2 FYNNEI. The germline V and J ends were trimmed by 6 bases and 3 bases, with 11 bases remaining between them. This CDR3 comprises 14 residues.

The chain recombines TRBV5-1 with TRBJ1-1, with a possible D match to TRBD1 (6 bases). This CDR3 has 14 amino acids. Germline lookup yields CDR1 SGHRS and CDR2 YFSETQ. V lost 4 bases to trimming and J lost 1 base, with 11 bases between them. CDR3 amino acids: CASSMSTGNTEAFF. CDR3 in DNA: TGCGCCAGCAGCATGTCGACAGGGAACACTGAAGCTTTCTTT. Full variable domain (remainder filled in from reference TRBV5-1 and TRBJ1-1): KAGVTQTPRYLIKTRGQQVTLSCSPISGHRSVSWYQQTPGQGLQFLFEYFSETQRNKGNFPGRFSGRQFSNSRSEMNVSTLELGDSALYLCASSMSTGNTEAFFGQGTRLTVV.

The chain links TRBV6-7 to TRBJ2-7; D possibly matches TRBD1 or TRBD2 (5 bases each). TRBV6-7 is placed among ORFs of uncertain function. Trimming left V 0 bases short and J 4 bases short, with 16 bases between. There are 16 residues in the CDR3. The DNA of the CDR3 is TGTGCCAGCAGTTACTCGAGAGGGGCAGGGTTATACGAGCAGTACTTC. Protein sequence: CASSYSRGAGLYEQYF.

The chain joins TRBV18 to TRBJ1-3; D is unclear. Germline CDR1 reads KGHSH; CDR2 reads LQKENI. This CDR3 has 14 residues. V gave up 2 bases and J gave up 0 bases, with 5 bases separating them. The CDR3 sequence: CASSPFDSGNTIYF. The CDR3 DNA sequence: TGTGCCAGCTCACCATTTGACTCTGGAAACACCATATATTTT.

This chain joins TRBV12-3 or TRBV12-4 and TRBJ2-2; the match to TRBD2 covers 7 bases. This CDR3 region has 13 residues. Trimming at V came to 8 bases and at J to 8 bases, leaving 8 bases not matched to a gene. The chain's CDR3 is CASFSSGWGELFF. The CDR3 coding sequence is TGTGCCAGCTTTAGTAGCGGGTGGGGGGAGCTGTTTTTT.

The rearrangement joins TRBV11-2 to TRBJ1-1, with 8 bases that match TRBD1. This CDR3 has 15 amino acids. Germline CDR1 SGHAT, CDR2 FQNNGV. V dropped 5 bases and J dropped 3; count of bases not matched to a gene: 8. CDR3 sequence: CASSLTQGGDTEAFF. In nucleotides, the CDR3 is TGTGCCAGCAGCCTTACACAGGGGGGAGACACTGAAGCTTTCTTT. Full variable domain (rest looked up from reference TRBV11-2 and TRBJ1-1): EAGVAQSPRYKIIEKRQSVAFWCNPISGHATLYWYQQILGQGPKLLIQFQNNGVVDDSQLPKDRFSAERLKGVDSTLKIQPAKLEDSAVYLCASSLTQGGDTEAFFGQGTRLTVV.

This clone has only one observation. This chain uses TRBV2 with TRBJ2-5, with 10 bases that match TRBD2. CDR3 length equals 15 residues. The J segment lost 5 bases and the V segment lost 3 bases, leaving 6 bases of the junction unmatched. Germline V gene lookup returns CDR1 SNHLY and CDR2 FYNNEI. CDR3 nucleotides: TGTGCCAGCAGTGACCCAGCGGGGGGGTTGGAGACCCAGTACTTC. This sequence encodes CASSDPAGGLETQYF.

The chain carries TRBV14 and TRBJ2-1, with 10 bases fitting TRBD2. The CDR3 sequence is 21 residues long. V was pared by 2 bases and J by 0 bases, with 16 bases of the junction left unmatched. The germline V gene has CDR1 SGHDN and CDR2 FVKESK. The CDR3 coding sequence is TGTGCCAGCAGCCAACTATCTAGCGGGGGCCTTTATATCAGCTCCTACAATGAGCAGTTCTTC. Translation: CASSQLSSGGLYISSYNEQFF.

The chain recombines TRBV30 with TRBJ1-1; D possibly corresponds to TRBD1 (6 bases). The CDR3 spans 13 residues. V lost 5 bases to trimming and J lost 2 bases, with 12 bases between them. Looked up from germline, CDR1 is GTSNPN and CDR2 is SVGIG (reference sequence). CDR3 loop: CAWERTANTEAFF. The CDR3 DNA sequence: TGTGCCTGGGAAAGGACAGCAAACACTGAAGCTTTCTTT.

V and J are TRBV4-1 and TRBJ1-6, with a tentative D call TRBD1 (5 bases). CDR1 is MGHRA and CDR2 is YSYEKL in the germline V gene. The CDR3 is 15 amino acids. V was clipped by 4 bases and J by 6 bases, with 13 bases between them. The CDR3, as DNA: TGCGCCAGCAGCCGGACCGGGACCGGTAATTCACCCCTCCACTTT. It translates to CASSRTGTGNSPLHF.

The chain recombines TRBV15 with TRBJ2-2; 8 bases agree with TRBD2. CDR3 size: 15 residues. V gave up 5 bases and J gave up 5 bases; unmatched junction bases: 7. Looked up from germline, CDR1 is LNHNV and CDR2 is YYDKDF (reference sequence). DNA for the CDR3: TGTGCCACCAGCGGCGGGGGGTTCTTTACCGGGGAGCTGTTTTTT. Its protein product is CATSGGGFFTGELFF.